This TCR beta chain was recovered during a study of T cells in Graves' hyperthyroidism and ophthalmopathy. Study as a whole: Prior to any treatment, at the point of initial diagnosis, peripheral blood was collected.

TCR beta CDR3 region amplification was performed from RNA transcripts. Initially, a first-round RT-PCR of the TCR CDR3 employed the HTBI primer set. TCRdb reprocessed the multiplex PCR reads with MiXCR, giving one entry per CDR3 protein. This table has 530,000 or so distinct CDR3 sequences, around 22% appearing once. CDR1 is MNHEY, CDR2 SMNVEV, per germline (reference sequence). The length of the CDR3 is 14 residues. With 5 bases removed from V and 1 base from J, the gap between germline ends came to 12 bases. In this sample, this clonotype turned up a few times. The receptor was derived from a woman in her thirties with Graves' ophthalmopathy. The sample consisted of blood. The chain combines TRBV27 with TRBJ2-7; D might be TRBD2 (6 bases). Written as DNA, the CDR3 is TGTGCCAGCAGTGACCGGGACTGGTCCTACGAGCAGTACTTC. Its translation: CASSDRDWSYEQYF.